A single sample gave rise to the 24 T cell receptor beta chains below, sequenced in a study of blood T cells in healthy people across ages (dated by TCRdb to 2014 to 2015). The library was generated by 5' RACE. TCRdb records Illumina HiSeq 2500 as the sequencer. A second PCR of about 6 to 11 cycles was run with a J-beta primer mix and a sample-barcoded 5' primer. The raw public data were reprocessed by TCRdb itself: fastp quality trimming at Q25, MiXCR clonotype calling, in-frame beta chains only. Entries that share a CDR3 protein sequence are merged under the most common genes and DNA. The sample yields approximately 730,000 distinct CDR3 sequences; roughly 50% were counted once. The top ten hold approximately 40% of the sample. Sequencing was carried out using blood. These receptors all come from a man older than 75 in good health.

The CDR3 region is CASSPGTVGPNEQYF. The DNA for the CDR3 is TGTGCCAGCAGCCCTGGGACAGTAGGGCCTAACGAGCAGTACTTC. The chain has TRBV3-1 and TRBJ2-7, with 7 bases matching TRBD1. Germline V gene data show CDR1 as LGHDT and CDR2 as YNNKEL (reference sequence). V lost 4 bases and J lost 5; bases outside the gene matches: 11. The CDR3 is 15 residues long.

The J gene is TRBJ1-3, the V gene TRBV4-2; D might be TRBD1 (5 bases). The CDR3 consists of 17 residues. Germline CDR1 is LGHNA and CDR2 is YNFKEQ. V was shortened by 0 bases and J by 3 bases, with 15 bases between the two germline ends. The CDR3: CASSQDSWGSLGNTIYF. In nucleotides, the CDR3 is TGTGCCAGCAGCCAAGATTCTTGGGGGTCGCTTGGAAACACCATATATTTT.

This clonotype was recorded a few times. The CDR3 DNA reads TGTGCCAGCAGTAACATCGCCGGGGGGGCAAGGTACGAGCAGTACTTC. The encoded protein is CASSNIAGGARYEQYF. The rearrangement joins TRBV28 to TRBJ2-7, with TRBD2 identical over 8 bases. CDR1 is MDHEN, CDR2 SYDVKM, per germline. This CDR3 comprises 16 residues. V gave up 5 bases and J gave up 4 bases; unmatched junction bases: 13.

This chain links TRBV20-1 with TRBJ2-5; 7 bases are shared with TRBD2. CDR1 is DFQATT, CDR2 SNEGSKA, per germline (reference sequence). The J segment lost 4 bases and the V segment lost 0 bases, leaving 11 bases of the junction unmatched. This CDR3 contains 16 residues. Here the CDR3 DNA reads TGCAGTGCTAGAGATTTTAGCGGGCTGACCCCAGAGACCCAGTACTTC. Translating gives CSARDFSGLTPETQYF.

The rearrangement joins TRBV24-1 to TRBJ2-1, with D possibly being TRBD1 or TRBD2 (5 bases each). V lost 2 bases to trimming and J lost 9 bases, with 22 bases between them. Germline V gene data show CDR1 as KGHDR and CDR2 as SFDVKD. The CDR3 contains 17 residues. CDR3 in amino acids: CATSDYPGAPRVGEQFF. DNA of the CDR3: TGTGCCACCAGTGATTACCCCGGGGCCCCGCGCGTTGGTGAGCAGTTCTTC.

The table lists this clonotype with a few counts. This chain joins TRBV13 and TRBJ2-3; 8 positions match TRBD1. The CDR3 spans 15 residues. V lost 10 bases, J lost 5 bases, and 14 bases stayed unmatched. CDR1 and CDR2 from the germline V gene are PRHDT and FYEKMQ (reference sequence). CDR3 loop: CATLNRDRPLDTQYF. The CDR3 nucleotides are TGTGCCACCCTAAACCGGGACAGGCCGTTAGATACGCAGTATTTT. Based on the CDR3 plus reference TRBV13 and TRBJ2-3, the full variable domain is AAGVIQSPRHLIKEKRETATLKCYPIPRHDTVYWYQQGPGQDPQFLISFYEKMQSDKGSIPDRFSAQQFSDYHSELNMSSLELGDSALYFCATLNRDRPLDTQYFGPGTRLTVL.

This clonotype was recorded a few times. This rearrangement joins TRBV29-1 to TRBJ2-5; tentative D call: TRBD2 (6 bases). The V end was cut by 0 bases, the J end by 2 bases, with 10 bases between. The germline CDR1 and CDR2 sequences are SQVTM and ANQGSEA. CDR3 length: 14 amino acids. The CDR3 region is CSVEEVAAQETQYF. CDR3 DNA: TGCAGCGTTGAAGAGGTAGCGGCTCAAGAGACCCAGTACTTC.

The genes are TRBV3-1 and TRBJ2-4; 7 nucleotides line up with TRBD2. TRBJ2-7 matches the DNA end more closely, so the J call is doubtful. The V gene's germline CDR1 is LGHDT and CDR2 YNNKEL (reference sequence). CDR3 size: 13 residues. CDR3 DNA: TGTGCCAGCAGCGGGAGCGGGAAGGGCGAGCAGTACTTC. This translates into CASSGSGKGEQYF.

Written as DNA, the CDR3 is TGCGCCAGCAGCCAAGCTCCTCAGGGAATTTACAATGAGCAGTTCTTC. Translating gives CASSQAPQGIYNEQFF. This chain uses TRBV4-1 with TRBJ2-1, with D possibly being TRBD1 (5 bases). Germline V gene data show CDR1 as MGHRA and CDR2 as YSYEKL. V gave up 1 base and J gave up 4 bases, with 14 bases separating them. The CDR3 runs to 16 residues.

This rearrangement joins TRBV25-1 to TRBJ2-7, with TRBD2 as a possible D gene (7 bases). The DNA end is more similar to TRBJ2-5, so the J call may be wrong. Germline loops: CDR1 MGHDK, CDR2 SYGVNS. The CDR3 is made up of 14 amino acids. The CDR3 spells CASSEWGGRETQYF. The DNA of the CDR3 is TGTGCCAGCAGTGAATGGGGGGGGCGGGAGACCCAGTACTTC.

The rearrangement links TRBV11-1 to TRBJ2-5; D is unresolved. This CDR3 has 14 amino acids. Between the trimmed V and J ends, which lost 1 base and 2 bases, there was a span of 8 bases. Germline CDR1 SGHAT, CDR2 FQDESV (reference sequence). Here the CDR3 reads CASSLEVTQETQYF. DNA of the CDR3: TGTGCCAGCAGCTTAGAGGTGACTCAAGAGACCCAGTACTTC.

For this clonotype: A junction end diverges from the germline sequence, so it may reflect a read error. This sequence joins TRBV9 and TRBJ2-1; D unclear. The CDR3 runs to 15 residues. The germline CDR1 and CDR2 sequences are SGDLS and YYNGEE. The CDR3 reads CASSRSGTVYNEQFF. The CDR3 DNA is TGCGCCAGCAGCCGATCTGGAACGGTCTACAATGAGCAGTTCTTC.

CDR3 region: CASSRPDGKNIQYF. CDR3 bases: TGTGCCAGCAGCCGTCCGGACGGGAAAAACATTCAGTACTTC. The rearrangement uses TRBV3-1 and TRBJ2-4; D is uncertain. The V and J ends lost 4 bases and 4 bases respectively, with 11 bases between them. This CDR3 has 14 amino acids. Germline CDR1 is LGHDT and CDR2 is YNNKEL (reference sequence).

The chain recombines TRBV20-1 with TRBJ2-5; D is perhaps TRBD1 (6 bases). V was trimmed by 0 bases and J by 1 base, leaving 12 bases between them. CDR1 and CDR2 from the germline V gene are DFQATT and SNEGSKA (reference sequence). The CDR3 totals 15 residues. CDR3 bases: TGCAGTGCTAGAGACACCGGGACATCCCAAGAGACCCAGTACTTC. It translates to CSARDTGTSQETQYF.

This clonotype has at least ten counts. CDR3 coding DNA: TGCGCCAGCAGCCAATGGCGGGGGGAGACCCAGTACTTC. Its protein is CASSQWRGETQYF. This sequence joins TRBV4-1 and TRBJ2-5; 7 nucleotides line up with TRBD2. The V gene's germline CDR1 is MGHRA and CDR2 YSYEKL. The CDR3 sequence is 13 residues long. J lost 5 bases, V lost 2 bases, and 2 bases had no gene match.

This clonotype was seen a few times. CDR3 sequence reads: CASSRGTTAHEQYF. The CDR3 DNA reads as TGTGCCAGCAGTCGAGGGACAACGGCCCACGAGCAGTACTTC. The chain joins TRBV28 to TRBJ2-7; TRBD1 is a possible D gene (6 bases). The CDR3 is 14 amino acids. Trimming took 5 bases from V and 5 from J, leaving 16 bases between them. Per the germline V gene, CDR1 is MDHEN and CDR2 is SYDVKM.

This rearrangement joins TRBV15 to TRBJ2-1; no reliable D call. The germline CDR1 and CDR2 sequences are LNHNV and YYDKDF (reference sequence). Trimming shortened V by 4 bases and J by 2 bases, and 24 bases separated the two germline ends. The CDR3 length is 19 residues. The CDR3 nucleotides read TGTGCCACCAGCATTGACCGCGCTTCTCATGACTTCACCTACAATGAGCAGTTCTTC. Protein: CATSIDRASHDFTYNEQFF.

CDR3 in amino acids: CSALGQVEQFF. CDR3 DNA sequence: TGCAGTGCTTTGGGACAGGTAGAGCAGTTCTTC. J is TRBJ2-1 and V is TRBV20-1; 8 nucleotides align to TRBD1. J gave up 10 bases and V 5 bases, and 4 bases lay outside the gene matches. Germline V gene data show CDR1 as DFQATT and CDR2 as SNEGSKA (reference sequence). The CDR3 is 11 amino acids.

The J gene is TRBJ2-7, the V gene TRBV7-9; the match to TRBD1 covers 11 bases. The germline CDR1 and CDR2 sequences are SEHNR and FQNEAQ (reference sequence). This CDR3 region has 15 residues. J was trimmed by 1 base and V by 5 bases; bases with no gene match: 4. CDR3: CASSIGQGASYEQYF. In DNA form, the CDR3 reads TGTGCCAGCAGCATTGGACAGGGGGCGTCCTACGAGCAGTACTTC.

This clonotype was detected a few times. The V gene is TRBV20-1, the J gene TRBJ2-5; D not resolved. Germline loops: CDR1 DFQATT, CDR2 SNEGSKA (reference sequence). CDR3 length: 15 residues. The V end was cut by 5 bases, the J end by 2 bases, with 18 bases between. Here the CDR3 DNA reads TGCAGTGCTGTGAAGGGCGAATCAAAACAAGAGACCCAGTACTTC. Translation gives CSAVKGESKQETQYF.

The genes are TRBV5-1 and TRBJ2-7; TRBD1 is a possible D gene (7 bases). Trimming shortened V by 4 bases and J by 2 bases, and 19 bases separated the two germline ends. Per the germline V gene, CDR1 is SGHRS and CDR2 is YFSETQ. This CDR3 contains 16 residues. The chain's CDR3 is CASSGGGGLGTYEQYF. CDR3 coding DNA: TGCGCCAGCAGCGGAGGAGGGGGCCTTGGGACCTACGAGCAGTACTTC.

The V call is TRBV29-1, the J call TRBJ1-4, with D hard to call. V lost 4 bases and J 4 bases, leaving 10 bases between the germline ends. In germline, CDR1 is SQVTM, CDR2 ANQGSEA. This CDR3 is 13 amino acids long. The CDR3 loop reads CSVVDHFNEKLFF. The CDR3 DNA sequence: TGCAGCGTTGTAGACCACTTTAATGAAAAACTGTTTTTT.

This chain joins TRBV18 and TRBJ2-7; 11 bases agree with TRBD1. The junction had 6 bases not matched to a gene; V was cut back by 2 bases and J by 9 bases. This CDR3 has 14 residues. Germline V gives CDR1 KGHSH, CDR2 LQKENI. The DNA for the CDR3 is TGTGCCAGCTCACCAGGACAGGGGGCTGGGAGGCAGTACTTC. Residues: CASSPGQGAGRQYF.

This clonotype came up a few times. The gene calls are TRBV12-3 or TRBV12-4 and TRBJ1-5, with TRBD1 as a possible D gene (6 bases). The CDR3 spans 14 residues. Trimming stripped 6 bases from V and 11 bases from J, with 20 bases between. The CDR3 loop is CASRITGSKGAQHF. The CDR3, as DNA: TGTGCCAGCAGGATAACAGGGTCCAAGGGAGCCCAGCATTTT.